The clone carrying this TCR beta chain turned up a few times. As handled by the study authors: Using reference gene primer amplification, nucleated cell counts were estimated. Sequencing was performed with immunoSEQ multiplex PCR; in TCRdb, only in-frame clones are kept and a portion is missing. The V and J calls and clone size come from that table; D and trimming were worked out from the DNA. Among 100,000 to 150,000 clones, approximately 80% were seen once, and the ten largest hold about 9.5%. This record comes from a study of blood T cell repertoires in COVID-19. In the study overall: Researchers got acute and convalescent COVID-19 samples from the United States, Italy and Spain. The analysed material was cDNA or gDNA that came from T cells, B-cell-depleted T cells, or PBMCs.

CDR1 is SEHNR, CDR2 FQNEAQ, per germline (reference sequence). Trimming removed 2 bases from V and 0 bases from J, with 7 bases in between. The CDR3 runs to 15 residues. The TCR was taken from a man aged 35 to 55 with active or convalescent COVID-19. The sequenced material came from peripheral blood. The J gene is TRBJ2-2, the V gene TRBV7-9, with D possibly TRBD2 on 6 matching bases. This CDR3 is CASSLRDSNTGELFF. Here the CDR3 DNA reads TGTGCCAGCAGCTTAAGGGACTCGAACACCGGGGAGCTGTTTTTT.